These 15 T cell receptor beta chains were sequenced from one sample in a study of cytomegalovirus exposure and HLA in healthy donors. Use of 60 Vbeta and 13 Jbeta primers characterized the PCR. Assay used: immunoSEQ multiplex PCR; TCRdb lists only in-frame clones, some missing. Among approximately 130,000 clones listed, more than 80% were seen once. Sequenced sample: PBMCs. These receptors were obtained from a woman aged 40 to 50 in good health and CMV-seropositive.

This clone was observed a single time. The rearrangement uses TRBV25-1 and TRBJ2-1; D is unresolved. In germline, CDR1 is MGHDK, CDR2 SYGVNS. Trimming left V 4 bases short and J 7 bases short, with 11 bases between. The CDR3 covers 13 residues. The CDR3 bases are TGTGCCAGCAGTGTGGCTAGTGGGAATGAGCAGTTCTTC. Translating it yields CASSVASGNEQFF. Full variable domain (missing parts from reference TRBV25-1 and TRBJ2-1): EADIYQTPRYLVIGTGKKITLECSQTMGHDKMYWYQQDPGMELHLIHYSYGVNSTEKGDLSSESTVSRIRTEHFPLTLESARPSHTSQYLCASSVASGNEQFFGPGTRLTVL.

J is TRBJ2-1 and V is TRBV27; D is unresolved. The CDR3 runs to 13 residues. Trimming stripped 8 bases from V and 10 bases from J, with 18 bases between. The germline CDR1 and CDR2 sequences are MNHEY and SMNVEV (reference sequence). CDR3 region: CASGSPLEAEQFF. The CDR3 nucleotides read TGTGCCAGCGGATCCCCTCTTGAGGCAGAGCAGTTCTTC.

This clone was counted only a few times. DNA for the CDR3: TGCGCCAGCAGCCAACTCGAAGGACCGGGGGGCTACACCTTC. Its protein product is CASSQLEGPGGYTF. The chain has TRBV4-1 and TRBJ1-2; D ambiguous. Germline V lookup: CDR1 MGHRA, CDR2 YSYEKL. This CDR3 contains 14 residues. The V and J ends lost 2 bases and 8 bases respectively, with 15 bases between them.

This chain uses TRBV29-1 with TRBJ2-7; 7 nucleotides align to TRBD2. The CDR3 totals 14 residues. V was clipped by 6 bases and J by 0 bases; unmatched bases: 8. CDR1 SQVTM and CDR2 ANQGSEA come from the germline V gene. Written as DNA, the CDR3 is TGCAGCGTCACAGGTACGGGAGGCTCCTACGAGCAGTACTTC. It translates to CSVTGTGGSYEQYF.

The chain is built from TRBV4-1 and TRBJ2-3; no definite D call. The length of the CDR3 is 14 residues. V was cut by 4 bases and J by 1 base, with 9 bases left in between. Germline lookup yields CDR1 MGHRA and CDR2 YSYEKL. In nucleotides, the CDR3 is TGCGCCAGCAGCCGAGCCCAGGGCACAGATACGCAGTATTTT. It is translated as CASSRAQGTDTQYF.

The chain carries TRBV28 and TRBJ1-4; tentatively, D is TRBD1 (5 bases). In germline, CDR1 is MDHEN, CDR2 SYDVKM. Trimming pared 2 bases from V and 8 bases from J, leaving 15 bases between. This CDR3 spans 15 amino acids. The CDR3 region is CASSLGLRGGEKLFF. The CDR3 DNA follows: TGTGCCAGCAGTTTAGGATTAAGGGGAGGAGAAAAACTGTTTTTT.

CDR3 DNA: TGCGCCAGCAGAGGTGACGGACTGAACACCGGGGAGCTGTTTTTT. Translated: CASRGDGLNTGELFF. This chain uses TRBV10-1 with TRBJ2-2; possible D gene TRBD2, 5 bases. The length of the CDR3 is 15 residues. Trimming took off 6 bases at V and 1 base at J, with 12 bases between the two ends. Germline V CDR1 and CDR2: WNHNN, SYGVQD (reference sequence).

This clone was observed once. The chain's CDR3 is CASSPPDYSGNTIYF. The DNA of the CDR3 is TGTGCCAGCAGTCCCCCAGACTACTCTGGAAACACCATATATTTT. The rearrangement joins TRBV28 to TRBJ1-3; no firm D call. The CDR3 runs 15 residues. V lost 5 bases to trimming and J lost 0 bases, with 11 bases between them. Germline V lookup: CDR1 MDHEN, CDR2 SYDVKM.

This clone occurred once. V and J are TRBV5-1 and TRBJ1-6; D is undetermined. V lost 3 bases and J 5 bases, leaving 15 bases between the germline ends. The CDR3 loop spans 16 amino acids. The germline CDR1 and CDR2 sequences are SGHRS and YFSETQ. CDR3 sequence (DNA): TGCGCCAGCAGCTCAATGGGGAGAACAGATAATTCACCCCTCCACTTT. Protein: CASSSMGRTDNSPLHF.

This clone was detected once. V usage is TRBV7-9 and J usage is TRBJ2-1; 7 nucleotides agree with TRBD1. V was pared by 5 bases and J by 2 bases, with 6 bases of the junction left unmatched. This CDR3 is built from 15 residues. Germline CDR1 SEHNR, CDR2 FQNEAQ (reference sequence). The DNA for the CDR3 is TGTGCCAGCAGCCGAACAGGGGATACCTACAATGAGCAGTTCTTC. Residues: CASSRTGDTYNEQFF.

The chain links TRBV4-3 to TRBJ2-1, with TRBD2 matching 10 bases. V lost 3 bases, J lost 7 bases, and 6 bases stayed unmatched. The CDR3 is made up of 15 amino acids. CDR1 and CDR2 from the germline V gene are LGHNA and YSLEER. The CDR3 bases are TGCGCCAGCAGCCAGAACCTAGCGGGAGATAATGAGCAGTTCTTC. Protein: CASSQNLAGDNEQFF.

The rearrangement joins TRBV29-1 to TRBJ1-4; 11 positions agree with TRBD1. V lost 7 bases, J lost 0 bases, and 16 bases stayed unmatched. CDR1 is SQVTM and CDR2 is ANQGSEA in the germline V gene. The CDR3 contains 19 residues. This CDR3 reads CSALTPGQGEVATNEKLFF. CDR3 nucleotides: TGCAGCGCCTTGACTCCGGGACAGGGGGAGGTTGCAACTAATGAAAAACTGTTTTTT.

The rearrangement links TRBV19 to TRBJ2-7; tentatively, D is TRBD1 (5 bases). Deletions cut 7 bases from V and 0 bases from J, with 22 bases between. Germline CDR1 reads LNHDA; CDR2 reads SQIVND (reference sequence). The CDR3 consists of 17 residues. CDR3 region: CASNHPWGSQSSYEQYF. The DNA for the CDR3 is TGTGCCAGTAACCACCCTTGGGGCAGCCAAAGCTCCTACGAGCAGTACTTC.

V and J are TRBV7-3 and TRBJ2-1; 7 nucleotides match TRBD1. The CDR3 is made up of 16 amino acids. V trimming: 2 bases; J trimming: 7 bases; junction bases outside the gene matches: 11. The germline gives CDR1 SGHTA, CDR2 FQGTGA. CDR3 coding DNA: TGTGCCAGCAGCTTACAGACGCCGACAGGGTATAATGAGCAGTTCTTC. Translating it yields CASSLQTPTGYNEQFF.

The V and J genes are TRBV27 and TRBJ1-1; D unclear. The CDR3 is 13 amino acids. Trimming pared 6 bases from V and 5 bases from J, leaving 13 bases between. Germline CDR1 reads MNHEY; CDR2 reads SMNVEV (reference sequence). The CDR3 protein is CASRQQGETEAFF. The DNA of the CDR3 is TGTGCCAGCAGGCAACAAGGAGAGACTGAAGCTTTCTTT.